The 28 T cell receptor beta chains presented below share a single source sample, sequenced in a study of blood T cell repertoires in COVID-19. Produced via immunoSEQ multiplex PCR; TCRdb's table is partial and in-frame only. The table lists about 200,000 clones, 80% of them singletons, with about 7% in the top ten. The sample consisted of peripheral blood. The receptors were gathered from a man aged 55 to 69 with acute or convalescent COVID-19.

This clone has more than one count but fewer than ten. The chain is built from TRBV19 and TRBJ1-6, with D unresolved. Between the trimmed V and J ends, which lost 6 bases and 0 bases, there was a span of 12 bases. The CDR3 totals 16 residues. Germline V gene lookup returns CDR1 LNHDA and CDR2 SQIVND (reference sequence). The CDR3 loop is CASRPLQSSYNSPLHF. The CDR3 DNA is TGTGCCAGTAGGCCCCTACAGAGCTCCTATAATTCACCCCTCCACTTT.

The chain employs TRBV6-5 and TRBJ1-1; D is undetermined. Looked up from germline, CDR1 is MNHEY and CDR2 is SVGAGI. CDR3 length equals 16 residues. The V end was cut by 0 bases, the J end by 0 bases, with 11 bases between. The CDR3 spells CASSYSFNSMNTEAFF. The CDR3 coding sequence is TGTGCCAGCAGTTACTCGTTTAACTCGATGAACACTGAAGCTTTCTTT.

This clone has just one count. The chain employs TRBV15 and TRBJ2-6; a possible D gene is TRBD1 (6 bases). Deletions cut 0 bases from V and 4 bases from J, with 10 bases between. Germline V gene lookup returns CDR1 LNHNV and CDR2 YYDKDF (reference sequence). The CDR3 has 16 amino acids. The CDR3 reads CATSRDRGSGANVLTF. CDR3 sequence (DNA): TGTGCCACCAGCAGAGACAGGGGCTCCGGGGCCAACGTCCTGACTTTC.

The CDR3 protein is CASSRWGEMDYGYTF. In DNA form, the CDR3 reads TGTGCCAGCAGCAGGTGGGGGGAAATGGACTATGGCTACACCTTC. The V call is TRBV2, the J call TRBJ1-2; the D gene is possibly TRBD1 (5 bases). Germline V gene sequence: CDR1 SNHLY, CDR2 FYNNEI. V lost 6 bases, J lost 3 bases, and 17 bases lay in between. The CDR3 is 15 residues long.

The CDR3 is CASSRQGTGNTIYF. CDR3 bases: TGTGCCAGCAGTCGACAGGGTACTGGAAACACCATATATTTT. The chain has TRBV6-5 and TRBJ1-3; 7 bases are shared with TRBD1. Germline V gene sequence: CDR1 MNHEY, CDR2 SVGAGI. V dropped 5 bases and J dropped 2; count of bases not matched to a gene: 3. The length of the CDR3 is 14 residues.

This clone was seen just once. V is TRBV11-2 and J is TRBJ1-3; 10 bases map to TRBD1. This CDR3 comprises 16 residues. In germline, CDR1 is SGHAT, CDR2 FQNNGV. V lost 3 bases and J lost 2; bases outside the gene matches: 4. CDR3 region: CASSLAGTGAGNTIYF. DNA of the CDR3: TGTGCCAGCAGCTTGGCCGGGACAGGGGCTGGAAACACCATATATTTT.

The rearrangement links TRBV29-1 to TRBJ2-7, with 9 bases lining up with TRBD2. V was pared by 4 bases and J by 4 bases, with 2 bases of the junction left unmatched. The CDR3 is made up of 12 amino acids. Germline V gene lookup returns CDR1 SQVTM and CDR2 ANQGSEA. The CDR3 loop reads CSVGAGGYEQYF. As DNA, the CDR3 is TGCAGCGTTGGAGCGGGAGGTTACGAGCAGTACTTC.

In its sample, this clone was seen a few times. The gene calls are TRBV4-1 and TRBJ1-1; no clear D. The length of the CDR3 is 14 residues. Trimming cost V 3 bases and J 5 bases, with 13 bases left between them. Germline CDR1 is MGHRA and CDR2 is YSYEKL. The chain's CDR3 is CASSHPGKGTEAFF. The CDR3 DNA is TGCGCCAGCAGCCATCCGGGGAAGGGAACTGAAGCTTTCTTT.

This chain joins TRBV24-1 and TRBJ2-2; TRBD1 aligns across 11 bases. Germline V gene sequence: CDR1 KGHDR, CDR2 SFDVKD. The length of the CDR3 is 18 residues. With V trimmed by 4 bases and J by 1 base, 7 bases remained unmatched. In DNA, the CDR3 is TGTGCCACCAGTGACCGGGGGACAGGGGGATTGAACACCGGGGAGCTGTTTTTT. Translated: CATSDRGTGGLNTGELFF.

V usage is TRBV6-5 and J usage is TRBJ1-1, with 8 bases identical to TRBD1. The CDR3 consists of 14 residues. Losses at the gene ends were 7 bases for V and 7 bases for J; bases not matched to a gene: 11. CDR1 is MNHEY, CDR2 SVGAGI, per germline. CDR3 region: CASTLRTGPNEAFF. DNA for the CDR3: TGTGCCAGCACCCTTAGGACAGGGCCCAATGAAGCTTTCTTT.

This clone was seen a handful of times. The chain carries TRBV19 and TRBJ1-1; 8 bases line up with TRBD1. The CDR3 has 13 residues. After removal of 5 bases from V and 1 base from J, the junction contained 0 bases not matched to a gene. Germline CDR1 is LNHDA and CDR2 is SQIVND (reference sequence). The CDR3 reads CASSGQGNTEAFF. CDR3 nucleotide sequence: TGTGCCAGTAGTGGACAGGGGAACACTGAAGCTTTCTTT.

The V gene is TRBV6-5, the J gene TRBJ1-3; tentatively, D is TRBD1 (6 bases). The germline CDR1 and CDR2 sequences are MNHEY and SVGAGI. The ends were cut back, 0 bases at V and 2 bases at J, with 11 bases in the middle. The CDR3 totals 16 residues. CDR3 sequence reads: CASSYSFAGAGNTIYF. The CDR3 DNA follows: TGTGCCAGCAGTTACTCGTTTGCAGGGGCTGGAAACACCATATATTTT.

This clone was observed a single time. This chain uses TRBV6-5 with TRBJ2-3; 9 bases map to TRBD2. Germline V gives CDR1 MNHEY, CDR2 SVGAGI. J gave up 1 base and V 5 bases, and 4 bases lay outside the gene matches. CDR3 length: 15 residues. The CDR3 nucleotides are TGTGCCAGCAGTAGTAGCGGGGGTGGCACAGATACGCAGTATTTT. The encoded protein is CASSSSGGGTDTQYF.

This clone was counted a few times. The gene calls are TRBV6-5 and TRBJ1-6, with 7 bases aligning to TRBD1. The CDR3 runs 14 residues. Unmatched junction bases numbered 3, after V lost 2 bases and J lost 8 bases. From germline, CDR1 is MNHEY and CDR2 SVGAGI. The CDR3 DNA follows: TGTGCCAGCAGTTACCAAGACAGGGATTCACCCCTCCACTTT. This sequence encodes CASSYQDRDSPLHF.

The gene calls are TRBV2 and TRBJ2-6; possible D gene TRBD1, 5 bases. CDR1 is SNHLY and CDR2 is FYNNEI in the germline V gene. V was cut by 2 bases and J by 2 bases, with 7 bases left in between. The CDR3 totals 15 residues. CDR3 protein: CASSEKGAGANVLTF. The CDR3 DNA follows: TGTGCCAGCAGTGAAAAAGGGGCTGGGGCCAACGTCCTGACTTTC.

The V gene is TRBV3-1 (or the pseudogene TRBV3-2), the J gene TRBJ2-7, with 9 bases aligning to TRBD2. V was pared by 0 bases and J by 2 bases, with 5 bases of the junction left unmatched. The CDR3 is 16 amino acids. Germline CDR1 and CDR2: LGHDT and YNNKEL (reference sequence). In nucleotides, the CDR3 is TGTGCCAGCAGCCAAGATAGATTAGCGGGGGCCTACGAGCAGTACTTC. It translates to CASSQDRLAGAYEQYF.

In its sample, this clone was seen a few times. The J gene is TRBJ2-7, the V gene TRBV13, with 9 positions matching TRBD1. The J segment lost 3 bases and the V segment lost 1 base, leaving 1 base of the junction unmatched. The CDR3 spans 14 residues. CDR1 is PRHDT, CDR2 FYEKMQ, per germline (reference sequence). The chain's CDR3 is CASSLVGQGYEQYF. CDR3 bases: TGTGCCAGCAGCTTAGTGGGACAGGGCTACGAGCAGTACTTC.

This sequence joins TRBV5-4 and TRBJ2-7; 9 nucleotides match TRBD1. V lost 0 bases to trimming and J lost 6 bases; unmatched junction nucleotides: 7. This CDR3 comprises 15 residues. CDR1 SGHNT and CDR2 YYREEE come from the germline V gene (reference sequence). The CDR3 DNA is TGTGCCAGCAGCTTGGGGGTACAGGGGGCACTCGAGCAGTACTTC. It yields the protein CASSLGVQGALEQYF.

The V gene is TRBV19, the J gene TRBJ2-3; TRBD2 matches 9 bases. This CDR3 spans 14 amino acids. The germline V gene encodes CDR1 LNHDA and CDR2 SQIVND (reference sequence). Unmatched junction bases numbered 3, after V lost 8 bases and J lost 0 bases. Here the CDR3 DNA reads TGTGCCAGTTCCACTAGCGGGAGCACAGATACGCAGTATTTT. It yields the protein CASSTSGSTDTQYF. The whole variable domain, filled in from reference TRBV19 and TRBJ2-3, reads DGGITQSPKYLFRKEGQNVTLSCEQNLNHDAMYWYRQDPGQGLRLIYYSQIVNDFQKGDIAEGYSVSREKKESFPLTVTSAQKNPTAFYLCASSTSGSTDTQYFGPGTRLTVL.

This chain uses TRBV5-1 with TRBJ1-1, with D hard to call. The CDR3 consists of 14 residues. The germline gives CDR1 SGHRS, CDR2 YFSETQ. Trimming cost V 4 bases and J 5 bases, with 15 bases left between them. CDR3 protein: CASSLGGLETEAFF. For the CDR3, the DNA is TGCGCCAGCAGCCTCGGCGGGTTGGAGACTGAAGCTTTCTTT.

The gene calls are TRBV4-2 and TRBJ1-2; perhaps TRBD1 as D (5 bases). Trimming pared 0 bases from V and 4 bases from J, leaving 9 bases between. CDR1 is LGHNA and CDR2 is YNFKEQ in the germline V gene. The CDR3 is 14 residues long. CDR3 region: CASSQEGAGYGYTF. CDR3 nucleotides: TGTGCCAGCAGCCAAGAAGGGGCAGGCTATGGCTACACCTTC.

This chain uses TRBV18 with TRBJ2-1; 9 nucleotides match TRBD1. CDR1 is KGHSH, CDR2 LQKENI, per germline. The CDR3 consists of 15 residues. After removal of 3 bases from V and 4 bases from J, the junction contained 4 bases not matched to a gene. The CDR3 DNA is TGTGCCAGCTCACCTCCGGGACAGGGATACAATGAGCAGTTCTTC. It translates to CASSPPGQGYNEQFF.

The rearrangement joins TRBV30 to TRBJ2-7; D remains ambiguous. This CDR3 comprises 13 residues. Germline V gene sequence: CDR1 GTSNPN, CDR2 SVGIG (reference sequence). The CDR3 DNA reads TGTGCTAAGATGGAGAAGAGCTCCTACGAGCAGTACTTC. It translates to CAKMEKSSYEQYF.

The sample holds many counts of this clone. The chain carries TRBV6-2 or TRBV6-3 and TRBJ2-2; D call uncertain. The CDR3 has 16 amino acids. The germline V gene has CDR1 MNHEY and CDR2 SVGEGT. The V and J ends lost 5 bases and 1 base respectively, with 14 bases between them. CDR3: CASSSPPLKNTGELFF. The CDR3 coding sequence is TGTGCCAGCAGTAGCCCGCCACTCAAGAACACCGGGGAGCTGTTTTTT.

The J gene is TRBJ1-1, the V gene TRBV6-6; a possible D gene is TRBD1 (5 bases). Germline lookup yields CDR1 MNHNY and CDR2 SVGAGI (reference sequence). Trimming left V 6 bases short and J 1 base short, with 9 bases between. The CDR3 totals 13 residues. The chain's CDR3 is CASSVQGNTEAFF. In nucleotides, the CDR3 is TGTGCCAGCAGCGTTCAGGGGAACACTGAAGCTTTCTTT.

The rearrangement uses TRBV11-2 and TRBJ2-3, with D perhaps TRBD2 (5 bases). Germline CDR1 is SGHAT and CDR2 is FQNNGV. V lost 4 bases to trimming and J lost 4 bases, with 18 bases between them. CDR3 size: 16 residues. CDR3 loop: CASSSQTTTFADTQYF. CDR3 DNA sequence: TGTGCCAGCAGCTCCCAGACGACTACCTTTGCAGATACGCAGTATTTT.

The V gene is TRBV24-1, the J gene TRBJ2-1, with 9 bases identical to TRBD1. After removal of 5 bases from V and 3 bases from J, the junction contained 4 bases not matched to a gene. This CDR3 is 15 amino acids long. The germline CDR1 and CDR2 sequences are KGHDR and SFDVKD. Written as DNA, the CDR3 is TGTGCCACCAGTGTTGAGACAGGGGGCTACAATGAGCAGTTCTTC. This gives the protein CATSVETGGYNEQFF.

This clone was observed a single time. This chain connects TRBV9 to TRBJ2-1, with 10 nucleotides matching TRBD2. CDR1 is SGDLS, CDR2 YYNGEE, per germline. V lost 0 bases and J lost 6; bases outside the gene matches: 6. The CDR3 has 16 amino acids. This CDR3 reads CASSVDASGSSNEQFF. CDR3 nucleotides: TGTGCCAGCAGCGTAGACGCTAGCGGGAGTTCCAATGAGCAGTTCTTC. Full variable domain (rest looked up from reference TRBV9 and TRBJ2-1): DSGVTQTPKHLITATGQRVTLRCSPRSGDLSVYWYQQSLDQGLQFLIQYYNGEERAKGNILERFSAQQFPDLHSELNLSSLELGDSALYFCASSVDASGSSNEQFFGPGTRLTVL.